This entry lists 7 T cell receptor beta chains sequenced from one sample in a study of CD8+ T cells in alopecia areata. Treatment noted: oral pan-JAK inhibitor, 5-10 mg twice daily. Investigators isolated RNA and reverse transcribed it into cDNA to act as the sequencing template. The method was immunoSEQ multiplex PCR; TCRdb's version includes in-frame clones alone and lacks a portion of them. The table shows about 190,000 clones, with 60% occurring only once. The specimen comprised CD4+ T cells sorted from blood, sampled at week 4, from a patient treated with tofacitinib. Receptor source: a human donor with alopecia areata.

J is TRBJ1-1 and V is TRBV7-9; D is unresolved. V lost 1 base and J lost 1, with 4 bases in between. Germline-derived CDR1 and CDR2 are SEHNR and FQNEAQ (reference sequence). This CDR3 is built from 13 residues. DNA for the CDR3: TGTGCCAGCAGCTTAGAGGGGAACACTGAAGCTTTCTTT. Protein sequence: CASSLEGNTEAFF. The full variable domain, in which reference TRBV7-9 and TRBJ1-1 provide the parts outside the CDR3, is DTGVSQNPRHKITKRGQNVTFRCDPISEHNRLYWYRQTLGQGPEFLTYFQNEAQLEKSRLLSDRFSAERPKGSFSTLEIQRTEQGDSAMYLCASSLEGNTEAFFGQGTRLTVV.

This clone was seen once. This chain joins TRBV18 and TRBJ2-7; 7 bases fit TRBD1. Germline CDR1 KGHSH, CDR2 LQKENI. Unmatched junction bases numbered 4, after V lost 2 bases and J lost 0 bases. This CDR3 contains 15 residues. The CDR3 loop reads CASSPGDRASYEQYF. For the CDR3, the DNA is TGTGCCAGCTCACCAGGAGACAGGGCCTCCTACGAGCAGTACTTC.

This clone was seen a handful of times. V gene TRBV27 combines with J gene TRBJ2-3; D may match TRBD1 or TRBD2 (5 bases each). The CDR3 is 15 amino acids. The V end lost 5 bases, the J end lost 2 bases, and 14 bases lay between the germline ends. Germline lookup yields CDR1 MNHEY and CDR2 SMNVEV (reference sequence). The CDR3 nucleotides read TGTGCCAGCAGTCCGGGACGGACATCCACAGATACGCAGTATTTT. The encoded protein is CASSPGRTSTDTQYF.

As to this clone: The identical CDR3 is also encoded by other nucleotide sequences in the sample. This chain uses TRBV29-1 with TRBJ2-7; 9 bases fit TRBD1. Trimming at V came to 6 bases and at J to 1 base, leaving 1 base not matched to a gene. CDR1 SQVTM and CDR2 ANQGSEA come from the germline V gene. The CDR3 length is 12 residues. The CDR3 here is CSVGTGSYEQYF. For the CDR3, the DNA is TGCAGCGTCGGGACAGGGTCCTACGAGCAGTACTTC.

Of note for this clone: The sample holds other DNA sequences that translate to the same CDR3. V usage is TRBV7-2 and J usage is TRBJ1-2; weak D call: TRBD1 (5 bases). From germline, CDR1 is SGHTA and CDR2 FQGNSA. The CDR3 has 13 amino acids. Trimming cost V 1 base and J 3 bases, with 6 bases left between them. The CDR3 is CASSLGQYYGYTF. For the CDR3, the DNA is TGTGCCAGCAGCTTAGGACAGTACTATGGCTACACCTTC.

V usage is TRBV11-1 and J usage is TRBJ2-1; D tentatively fits TRBD1 or TRBD2 (5 bases each). Germline loops: CDR1 SGHAT, CDR2 FQDESV (reference sequence). Trimming took 7 bases from V and 0 from J, leaving 13 bases between them. This CDR3 is built from 15 residues. This CDR3 is CASTPMGVSYNEQFF. The CDR3 DNA sequence: TGTGCCAGCACCCCAATGGGGGTCTCCTACAATGAGCAGTTCTTC.

This clone was seen a few times. The chain has TRBV6-1 and TRBJ1-4, with D unresolved. V was clipped by 3 bases and J by 3 bases, with 17 bases between them. Per germline, CDR1 MNHNS and CDR2 SASEGT. The CDR3 contains 17 residues. In DNA form, the CDR3 reads TGTGCCAGCAGTGACTGGTTGGCGGCCAGAGCTAATGAAAAACTGTTTTTT. This sequence encodes CASSDWLAARANEKLFF.